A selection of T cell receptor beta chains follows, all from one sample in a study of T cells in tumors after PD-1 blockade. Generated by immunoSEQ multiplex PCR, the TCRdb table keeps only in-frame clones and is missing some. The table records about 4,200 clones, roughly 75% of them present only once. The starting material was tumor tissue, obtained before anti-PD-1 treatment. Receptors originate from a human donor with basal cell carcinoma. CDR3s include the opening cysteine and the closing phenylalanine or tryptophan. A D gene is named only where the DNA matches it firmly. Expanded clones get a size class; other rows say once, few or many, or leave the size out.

CDR3 protein: CASTPGGITYEQYF
CDR3 DNA: TGTGCCAGCACCCCGGGGGGGATCACCTACGAGCAGTACTTC
D gene: TRBD2
V gene: TRBV6-5
clone size: -
J gene: TRBJ2-7

CDR3 protein: CASSPRGDQRRELFF
CDR3 DNA: TGTGCCAGCAGTCCCCGGGGAGACCAAAGGCGGGAGCTGTTTTTT
D gene: -
V gene: TRBV6-6
clone size: -
J gene: TRBJ2-2

CDR3 protein: CASTAGGTNEQYF
CDR3 DNA: TGTGCCAGCACGGCGGGGGGTACCAACGAGCAGTACTTC
D gene: TRBD2
V gene: TRBV4-2
clone size: -
J gene: TRBJ2-7

CDR3 protein: CASSQTGFDYGYTF
CDR3 DNA: TGTGCCAGCAGCCAGACAGGGTTTGACTATGGCTACACCTTC
D gene: TRBD1
V gene: TRBV28
clone size: -
J gene: TRBJ1-2

CDR3 protein: CASRTSGGGADTQYF
CDR3 DNA: TGTGCCAGCAGAACTAGCGGGGGGGGCGCAGATACGCAGTATTTT
D gene: TRBD2
V gene: TRBV6-5
clone size: -
J gene: TRBJ2-3

CDR3 protein: CASRPTGWGDQPQHF
CDR3 DNA: TGTGCCAGCAGGCCAACAGGGTGGGGTGATCAGCCCCAGCATTTT
D gene: -
V gene: TRBV6-5
clone size: -
J gene: TRBJ1-5

CDR3 protein: CASSYGGQPYGYTF
CDR3 DNA: TGTGCCAGCAGTTACGGCGGACAGCCCTATGGCTACACCTTC
D gene: -
V gene: TRBV6-5
clone size: -
J gene: TRBJ1-2

CDR3 protein: CASSQTGGHGYTF
CDR3 DNA: TGTGCCAGCAGCCAGACCGGAGGGCACGGCTACACCTTC
D gene: -
V gene: TRBV14
clone size: -
J gene: TRBJ1-2

CDR3 protein: CSVGAGANVLTF
CDR3 DNA: TGCAGCGTTGGGGCTGGGGCCAACGTCCTGACTTTC
D gene: -
V gene: TRBV29-1
clone size: -
J gene: TRBJ2-6

CDR3 protein: CASSPTSFNTGELFF
CDR3 DNA: TGTGCCAGCAGCCCGACTAGCTTCAACACCGGGGAGCTGTTTTTT
D gene: TRBD2
V gene: TRBV27
clone size: -
J gene: TRBJ2-2

CDR3 protein: CASSQDLDEQYF
CDR3 DNA: TGTGCCAGCAGCCAAGATTTAGACGAGCAGTACTTC
D gene: -
V gene: TRBV3-1/TRBV3-2
clone size: -
J gene: TRBJ2-7

CDR3 protein: CASSYSQGLNQPQHF
CDR3 DNA: TGTGCCAGCAGTTACTCGCAGGGGTTGAATCAGCCCCAGCATTTT
D gene: -
V gene: TRBV6-6
clone size: -
J gene: TRBJ1-5

CDR3 protein: CASSQSSGGLNTGELFF
CDR3 DNA: TGCGCCAGCAGCCAATCTAGCGGGGGACTAAACACCGGGGAGCTGTTTTTT
D gene: TRBD2
V gene: TRBV4-1
clone size: -
J gene: TRBJ2-2

CDR3 protein: CASSLERGVTDTQYF
CDR3 DNA: TGTGCCAGCAGTTTAGAGCGGGGGGTCACAGATACGCAGTATTTT
D gene: TRBD2
V gene: TRBV27
clone size: few
J gene: TRBJ2-3

CDR3 protein: CASSRMATGRQYNSPLHF
CDR3 DNA: TGTGCCAGCAGCCGAATGGCTACAGGTAGACAATATAATTCACCCCTCCACTTT
D gene: -
V gene: TRBV3-1/TRBV3-2
clone size: -
J gene: TRBJ1-6

CDR3 protein: CASRRGSPLHF
CDR3 DNA: TGTGCCAGCAGGAGGGGTTCACCCCTCCACTTT
D gene: -
V gene: TRBV6-6
clone size: -
J gene: TRBJ1-6

CDR3 protein: CASSQPQGMNTEAFF
CDR3 DNA: TGCGCCAGCAGCCAACCACAGGGGATGAACACTGAAGCTTTCTTT
D gene: TRBD1
V gene: TRBV5-1
clone size: -
J gene: TRBJ1-1

CDR3 protein: CASSLIPGPSAGNTIYF
CDR3 DNA: TGTGCCAGCAGCTTGATCCCGGGACCGTCCGCTGGAAACACCATATATTTT
D gene: -
V gene: TRBV5-6
clone size: -
J gene: TRBJ1-3

CDR3 protein: CASSLRLPHNEQFF
CDR3 DNA: TGTGCCAGCAGCTTAAGACTACCACACAATGAGCAGTTCTTC
D gene: -
V gene: TRBV7-9
clone size: -
J gene: TRBJ2-1

CDR3 protein: CASSSREDEKLFF
CDR3 DNA: TGTGCCAGCAGCTCAAGGGAAGATGAAAAACTGTTTTTT
D gene: -
V gene: TRBV4-2
clone size: -
J gene: TRBJ1-4

CDR3 protein: CASSKGLAERIYEQYF
CDR3 DNA: TGTGCCAGCAGCAAAGGTCTAGCGGAGAGAATTTACGAGCAGTACTTC
D gene: -
V gene: TRBV21-1
clone size: -
J gene: TRBJ2-7

CDR3 protein: CASTEQGSYNEQFF
CDR3 DNA: TGTGCCAGCACCGAACAGGGCTCCTACAATGAGCAGTTCTTC
D gene: -
V gene: TRBV13
clone size: -
J gene: TRBJ2-1

CDR3 protein: CASSLERTEAFF
CDR3 DNA: TGTGCCAGCAGCTTAGAACGCACTGAAGCTTTCTTT
D gene: -
V gene: TRBV7-9
clone size: -
J gene: TRBJ1-1

CDR3 protein: CASSFIGQGALGETQYF
CDR3 DNA: TGCGCCAGCAGCTTTATAGGACAGGGGGCGCTTGGAGAGACCCAGTACTTC
D gene: TRBD1
V gene: TRBV5-1
clone size: -
J gene: TRBJ2-5

CDR3 protein: CAWRDIGNEQFF
CDR3 DNA: TGTGCCTGGAGGGACATAGGGAATGAGCAGTTCTTC
D gene: -
V gene: TRBV30
clone size: -
J gene: TRBJ2-1

CDR3 protein: CASSFRTSNNEQFF
CDR3 DNA: TGTGCCAGCAGTTTCAGGACTAGTAACAATGAGCAGTTCTTC
D gene: TRBD2
V gene: TRBV6-5
clone size: -
J gene: TRBJ2-1

CDR3 protein: CAISDRGSSPLHF
CDR3 DNA: TGTGCCATCAGTGACAGGGGAAGTTCACCCCTCCACTTT
D gene: -
V gene: TRBV10-3
clone size: -
J gene: TRBJ1-6

CDR3 protein: CASSLVALRQETQYF
CDR3 DNA: TGTGCCAGCAGCTTAGTGGCTCTGCGGCAAGAGACCCAGTACTTC
D gene: -
V gene: TRBV7-2
clone size: once
J gene: TRBJ2-5

CDR3 protein: CASSPSRRDSPLHF
CDR3 DNA: TGTGCCAGCAGCCCGTCTAGACGGGATTCACCCCTCCACTTT
D gene: -
V gene: TRBV13
clone size: -
J gene: TRBJ1-6

CDR3 protein: CASSLRGKETQYF
CDR3 DNA: TGTGCCAGCAGTTTACGGGGGAAAGAGACCCAGTACTTC
D gene: -
V gene: TRBV12-3/TRBV12-4
clone size: -
J gene: TRBJ2-5

CDR3 protein: CASSQDYTDTQYF
CDR3 DNA: TGTGCCAGCTCGCAGGACTACACAGATACGCAGTATTTT
D gene: -
V gene: TRBV9
clone size: -
J gene: TRBJ2-3

CDR3 protein: CASADFTDTQYF
CDR3 DNA: TGTGCCAGCGCGGACTTCACAGATACGCAGTATTTT
D gene: -
V gene: TRBV6-5
clone size: -
J gene: TRBJ2-3

CDR3 protein: CSGGQTTYEQYF
CDR3 DNA: TGCAGCGGGGGACAGACAACCTACGAGCAGTACTTC
D gene: TRBD1
V gene: TRBV29-1
clone size: -
J gene: TRBJ2-7

CDR3 protein: CASSLDRGSREQYF
CDR3 DNA: TGTGCCAGCAGCTTAGACAGGGGGTCGAGGGAGCAGTACTTC
D gene: TRBD1
V gene: TRBV7-9
clone size: -
J gene: TRBJ2-7

CDR3 protein: CASSLAGAGGAGGYTF
CDR3 DNA: TGTGCCAGCAGCTTAGCGGGTGCGGGGGGGGCTGGTGGCTACACCTTC
D gene: -
V gene: TRBV7-2
clone size: -
J gene: TRBJ1-2

CDR3 protein: CASSLVGTGFGNTIYF
CDR3 DNA: TGTGCCAGCAGCTTAGTGGGGACAGGGTTTGGAAACACCATATATTTT
D gene: TRBD1
V gene: TRBV7-2
clone size: -
J gene: TRBJ1-3

CDR3 protein: CASSLAGSRSRKSEQFF
CDR3 DNA: TGTGCCAGCAGCTTGGCCGGGTCCAGGTCCCGAAAGAGTGAGCAGTTCTTC
D gene: -
V gene: TRBV5-6
clone size: -
J gene: TRBJ2-1

CDR3 protein: CASNPGTGDNEQFF
CDR3 DNA: TGTGCCAGCAACCCGGGAACAGGTGACAATGAGCAGTTCTTC
D gene: -
V gene: TRBV6-6
clone size: few
J gene: TRBJ2-1

CDR3 protein: CATNRDRGQETQYF
CDR3 DNA: TGTGCCACCAATAGGGACAGGGGCCAAGAGACCCAGTACTTC
D gene: TRBD1
V gene: TRBV27
clone size: -
J gene: TRBJ2-5

CDR3 protein: CASSPREDQPQHF
CDR3 DNA: TGTGCCAGCTCACCACGAGAGGATCAGCCCCAGCATTTT
D gene: -
V gene: TRBV18
clone size: -
J gene: TRBJ1-5

CDR3 protein: CASRHMKDGRNQPQHF
CDR3 DNA: TGTGCCAGTAGGCATATGAAGGACGGGAGAAATCAGCCCCAGCATTTT
D gene: -
V gene: TRBV19
clone size: -
J gene: TRBJ1-5

CDR3 protein: CASSLPRGGRETQYF
CDR3 DNA: TGTGCCAGCAGCTTGCCACGGGGGGGCCGCGAGACCCAGTACTTC
D gene: TRBD2
V gene: TRBV5-6
clone size: -
J gene: TRBJ2-5

CDR3 protein: CASSVLTGTEAFF
CDR3 DNA: TGTGCCAGCAGCGTCCTGACCGGGACTGAAGCTTTCTTT
D gene: -
V gene: TRBV9
clone size: few
J gene: TRBJ1-1

CDR3 protein: CASSLGEAGPYEQYF
CDR3 DNA: TGTGCTAGCAGCTTAGGGGAGGCTGGGCCCTACGAGCAGTACTTC
D gene: -
V gene: TRBV7-7
clone size: -
J gene: TRBJ2-7

CDR3 protein: CASSQTSGGFNEQFF
CDR3 DNA: TGTGCCAGCAGCCAAACTAGCGGGGGTTTCAATGAGCAGTTCTTC
D gene: TRBD2
V gene: TRBV4-2
clone size: -
J gene: TRBJ2-1

CDR3 protein: CATRQGGSSYEQYF
CDR3 DNA: TGTGCCACCCGGCAGGGGGGGAGCTCCTACGAGCAGTACTTC
D gene: -
V gene: TRBV10-3
clone size: -
J gene: TRBJ2-7

CDR3 protein: CASSQDRRGVPNEQFF
CDR3 DNA: TGTGCCAGCAGCCAAGATAGGCGGGGGGTACCTAATGAGCAGTTCTTC
D gene: TRBD2
V gene: TRBV3-1/TRBV3-2
clone size: -
J gene: TRBJ2-1

CDR3 protein: CASSTGPGGYTF
CDR3 DNA: TGTGCCAGCAGCACGGGGCCCGGCGGCTACACCTTC
D gene: -
V gene: TRBV7-9
clone size: few
J gene: TRBJ1-2

CDR3 protein: CASNPGTNYGYTF
CDR3 DNA: TGTGCCAGCAACCCCGGGACAAACTATGGCTACACCTTC
D gene: -
V gene: TRBV2
clone size: -
J gene: TRBJ1-2

CDR3 protein: CASSHEETQYF
CDR3 DNA: TGTGCCAGCAGCCATGAAGAGACCCAGTACTTC
D gene: -
V gene: TRBV7-9
clone size: once
J gene: TRBJ2-5

CDR3 protein: CASSFFQGKDGYTF
CDR3 DNA: TGTGCCAGCAGCTTTTTTCAGGGAAAAGATGGCTACACCTTC
D gene: -
V gene: TRBV5-6
clone size: -
J gene: TRBJ1-2

CDR3 protein: CASTIGQLDTQYF
CDR3 DNA: TGTGCCAGCACCATTGGCCAGCTAGATACGCAGTATTTT
D gene: -
V gene: TRBV12-3/TRBV12-4
clone size: -
J gene: TRBJ2-3

CDR3 protein: CASSHRMNTEAFF
CDR3 DNA: TGTGCCAGCAGCCACAGAATGAACACTGAAGCTTTCTTT
D gene: -
V gene: TRBV27
clone size: -
J gene: TRBJ1-1

CDR3 protein: CASSDRGGMKSDTQYF
CDR3 DNA: TGTGCCAGCAGCGACCGGGGCGGGATGAAATCAGATACGCAGTATTTT
D gene: -
V gene: TRBV9
clone size: -
J gene: TRBJ2-3

CDR3 protein: CASSLDRVGGYTEAFF
CDR3 DNA: TGCGCCAGCAGCTTGGACAGGGTGGGAGGGTACACTGAAGCTTTCTTT
D gene: -
V gene: TRBV5-1
clone size: -
J gene: TRBJ1-1

CDR3 protein: CASSPLRTGELFF
CDR3 DNA: TGTGCCAGCAGCCCACTCAGGACCGGGGAGCTGTTTTTT
D gene: -
V gene: TRBV14
clone size: -
J gene: TRBJ2-2

CDR3 protein: CAWSSITGGGSPLHF
CDR3 DNA: TGTGCCTGGAGCTCAATCACAGGGGGAGGTTCACCCCTCCACTTT
D gene: TRBD1
V gene: TRBV30
clone size: once
J gene: TRBJ1-6

CDR3 protein: CASSLVGSGAQETQYF
CDR3 DNA: TGTGCCAGCAGCTTAGTTGGTAGCGGGGCGCAAGAGACCCAGTACTTC
D gene: TRBD2
V gene: TRBV7-2
clone size: -
J gene: TRBJ2-5